The 5 T cell receptor beta chains listed next were all sequenced from one sample in a study of regulatory T cells in long-lasting Graves disease. Arm-PCR of CDR3 regions and iRepertoire HTBI primers were used to build TCR beta libraries. A single record per CDR3 protein comes from TCRdb applying MiXCR to the multiplex PCR reads. The sample records about 470,000 distinct CDR3 sequences, around 14% being singletons. Stated time point: newly diagnosed GD, antithyroid drugs for less than 3 months. There was RNA extracted from PBMCs, and the TCR library was made from it. A further study also used this sample, focusing on T cells in Graves' hyperthyroidism and ophthalmopathy.

The sequenced sample was peripheral blood mononuclear cells (PBMCs), obtained at new diagnosis, from a patient treated with antithyroid drugs. The receptors come from a woman aged 25-40 years with Graves disease.

This clonotype turned up a few times. The V and J genes are TRBV19 and TRBJ2-1, with 11 nucleotides matching TRBD2. This CDR3 comprises 15 residues. Germline V gene data show CDR1 as LNHDA and CDR2 as SQIVND (reference sequence). Trimming at V came to 6 bases and at J to 7 bases, leaving 8 bases not matched to a gene. The CDR3 is CASSRLAGMMNEQFF. The CDR3 region has the DNA TGTGCCAGTAGCCGACTAGCGGGAATGATGAATGAGCAGTTCTTC.

Here the CDR3 reads CASSREQGNTIYF. In DNA form, the CDR3 reads TGTGCCAGCAGTCGAGAACAGGGGAACACCATATATTTT. The rearrangement joins TRBV6-1 to TRBJ1-3, with 7 bases aligning to TRBD1. This CDR3 is 13 amino acids long. Germline lookup yields CDR1 MNHNS and CDR2 SASEGT. Unmatched junction bases numbered 5, after V lost 5 bases and J lost 7 bases.

This clonotype was counted only a few times. This chain joins TRBV7-9 and TRBJ1-4; D gene unclear. The CDR3 runs 17 residues. Looked up from germline, CDR1 is SEHNR and CDR2 is FQNEAQ (reference sequence). V lost 2 bases to trimming and J lost 5 bases, with 18 bases between them. This CDR3 is CASSLRVQVGENEKLFF. The CDR3 bases are TGTGCCAGCAGCTTACGGGTCCAGGTGGGAGAGAATGAAAAACTGTTTTTT.

This clonotype came up many times. The chain couples TRBV9 to TRBJ2-5, with 7 bases lining up with TRBD1. The CDR3 loop spans 15 amino acids. Trimming took 1 base from V and 2 from J; bases not matched to a gene: 5. In germline, CDR1 is SGDLS, CDR2 YYNGEE. CDR3 residues: CASSVLDRAQETQYF. DNA for the CDR3: TGTGCCAGCAGCGTACTTGACAGGGCGCAAGAGACCCAGTACTTC.

There are a few counts of this clonotype. The V gene is TRBV5-1, the J gene TRBJ1-3; D unclear. The CDR3 contains 14 residues. Germline V lookup: CDR1 SGHRS, CDR2 YFSETQ. V was trimmed by 0 bases and J by 2 bases, leaving 6 bases between them. CDR3 nucleotide sequence: TGCGCCAGCAGCTTGGGGAACCCTGGAAACACCATATATTTT. As protein: CASSLGNPGNTIYF.